This record looks at one T cell receptor beta chain sequence and its context. The CDR3 is made up of 16 amino acids. V was shortened by 5 bases and J by 0 bases, with 14 bases between the two germline ends. Germline V lookup: CDR1 SGHVS, CDR2 FQNEAQ. Data came from immunoSEQ multiplex PCR; TCRdb stores just in-frame clones and leaves some out. The data hold 200,000 or so clones, with around four fifths observed a single time. The data were obtained in a study of blood T cell repertoires in COVID-19. Study in general: The analysed material was cDNA or gDNA that came from T cells, B-cell-depleted T cells, or PBMCs.

This chain connects TRBV7-8 to TRBJ2-1; D might be TRBD1 (5 bases). This TCR came from a human donor in a cohort sampled during active COVID-19. Specimen: peripheral blood. The CDR3 reads CASSPGSPSSYNEQFF. DNA for the CDR3: TGTGCCAGCAGCCCAGGGTCCCCAAGCTCCTACAATGAGCAGTTCTTC.